A single TCR beta chain is shown here with its context. Its antigen remains unknown. The sample originates from a study of regulatory T cells. Whole-study results and caveats: Control CD8+ cells showed a nonsignificant trend toward higher Shannon entropy than patient CD8+ cells. In patients, unique TRB V-J pairs were restricted and V/J usage skewed, especially in Tregs.

Primers: 52 TRBV forward and 13 TRBJ reverse. Profiling relied on immunoSEQ multiplex PCR, and the TCRdb table lists in-frame clones only, not all of them. The repertoire holds 20,000 to 25,000 clones, roughly 93% seen once, with 3% to 4.5% in the top ten. All CD3G-deficient patients showed autoimmunity, more severe in two. Patients, 2 to 39 years old, had expanded memory T-cell proportions. The V end lost 0 bases, the J end lost 2 bases, and 6 bases lay between the germline ends. The germline V gene encodes CDR1 SGDLS and CDR2 YYNGEE. CDR3 size: 15 residues. Source material: CD8+ T cells sorted from blood. This clonotype originated in a child aged 2 to 10 with CD3G deficiency. The gene calls are TRBV9 and TRBJ2-6, with D hard to call. CDR3 residues: CASSVGHTGANVLTF. CDR3 in DNA: TGTGCCAGCAGCGTAGGGCACACTGGGGCCAACGTCCTGACTTTC.